The 19 T cell receptor beta chains in this list originate from one sample, sequenced in a study of identical twins. MiXCR, run by TCRdb on the 5' RACE reads, gives a single entry per CDR3 protein. The table has more than 650,000 distinct CDR3 sequences, approximately 6.1% seen once. Specimen: naive T cells sorted from blood. Receptors originate from a man aged 18 to 29 in good health.

This clonotype was seen at least ten times. The chain links TRBV5-1 to TRBJ1-1; perhaps TRBD1 as D (6 bases). Trimming cost V 4 bases and J 3 bases, with 10 bases left between them. Germline V gene sequence: CDR1 SGHRS, CDR2 YFSETQ. The CDR3 spans 13 residues. The CDR3 here is CASSGGLDTEAFF. The CDR3 DNA reads as TGCGCCAGCAGCGGGGGGCTGGACACTGAAGCTTTCTTT.

This clonotype appeared a few times. This chain connects TRBV20-1 to TRBJ2-7; 8 nucleotides agree with TRBD2. From germline, CDR1 is DFQATT and CDR2 SNEGSKA (reference sequence). The CDR3 runs to 15 residues. The V gene end was trimmed by 1 base and the J gene end by 5 bases; junction bases not matched to a gene: 10. Here the CDR3 reads CSARGLREDFHEQYF. DNA for the CDR3: TGCAGTGCTAGAGGGCTGCGGGAGGATTTTCACGAGCAGTACTTC.

V usage is TRBV5-4 and J usage is TRBJ2-5, with D possibly being TRBD1 (5 bases). The germline V gene encodes CDR1 SGHNT and CDR2 YYREEE (reference sequence). V was clipped by 3 bases and J by 10 bases, with 13 bases between them. This CDR3 comprises 12 residues. The DNA for the CDR3 is TGTGCCAGCAGCTCTAGACAGACGGACCAGTACTTC. The encoded protein is CASSSRQTDQYF.

This clonotype has more than one count but fewer than ten. The gene calls are TRBV20-1 and TRBJ2-2; 10 bases are a match to TRBD2. CDR3 length equals 18 residues. Germline V gene sequence: CDR1 DFQATT, CDR2 SNEGSKA (reference sequence). The V and J ends lost 1 base and 2 bases, in that order; junction bases with no gene match: 10. The DNA for the CDR3 is TGCAGTGCTAGAGCCCCCCCCTCACTAGCGGGAAACACCGGGGAGCTGTTTTTT. This codes for CSARAPPSLAGNTGELFF.

With respect to this clonotype: A much larger clone differs by one base, so this may be a read error. The CDR3 end shows no conserved phenylalanine or tryptophan, and so a read error is likely. The CDR3 protein is CASSQDGAGWTGELFC. The CDR3 nucleotides are TGCGCCAGCAGCCAAGATGGGGCAGGGTGGACCGGGGAGCTGTTTTGT. This chain links TRBV4-3 with TRBJ2-2, with D possibly TRBD1 on 5 matching bases. Trimming took off 0 bases at V and 5 bases at J, with 13 bases between the two ends. CDR1 is LGHNA, CDR2 YSLEER, per germline. This CDR3 has 16 residues.

This clonotype was recorded many times. The CDR3: CASSLQASAISYNEQFF. The CDR3 DNA follows: TGTGCCAGCAGTTTACAGGCTAGCGCGATATCCTACAATGAGCAGTTCTTC. This chain joins TRBV28 and TRBJ2-1, with D possibly being TRBD2 (6 bases). CDR3 length: 17 residues. V lost 2 bases and J 1 base, leaving 15 bases between the germline ends. Germline assignment: CDR1 MDHEN and CDR2 SYDVKM.

The chain links TRBV12-3 or TRBV12-4 to TRBJ1-5, with D perhaps matching TRBD1 (6 bases). This CDR3 region has 15 residues. Trimming took 6 bases from V and 3 from J, leaving 15 bases between them. The CDR3 coding sequence is TGTGCCAGCAGCCCCCGGACAGATTACAATCAGCCCCAGCATTTT. It encodes CASSPRTDYNQPQHF.

This clonotype was counted many times. This chain joins TRBV6-2 or TRBV6-3 and TRBJ2-1; 7 bases map to TRBD2. Trimming took 2 bases from V and 4 from J; bases not matched to a gene: 5. The CDR3 is made up of 15 amino acids. Germline CDR1 is MNHEY and CDR2 is SVGEGT. Here the CDR3 reads CASSYERGVYNEQFF. The CDR3 bases are TGTGCCAGCAGTTACGAACGGGGGGTATACAATGAGCAGTTCTTC.

This clonotype has just a few counts. V and J are TRBV7-6 and TRBJ2-3, with D perhaps being TRBD1 or TRBD2 (5 bases each). This CDR3 contains 15 residues. V dropped 2 bases and J dropped 8 bases, with 17 bases sitting between them. The germline CDR1 and CDR2 sequences are SGHVS and FNYEAQ. CDR3 amino acids: CASSLPPDGAGTQYF. In DNA form, the CDR3 reads TGTGCCAGCAGCTTACCACCCGACGGGGCGGGTACGCAGTATTTT.

At least ten counts were recorded for this clonotype. V usage is TRBV20-1 and J usage is TRBJ1-1; D remains unclear. The CDR3 is 13 residues long. Germline V gives CDR1 DFQATT, CDR2 SNEGSKA (reference sequence). The V and J ends lost 0 bases and 5 bases respectively, with 10 bases between them. Here the CDR3 reads CSARDGAKTEAFF. The DNA of the CDR3 is TGCAGTGCTAGAGATGGCGCCAAAACTGAAGCTTTCTTT.

This clonotype has more than one count but fewer than ten. The chain is built from TRBV11-1 and TRBJ2-1; 8 nucleotides line up with TRBD1. The ends lost 4 bases at V and 0 bases at J; junction bases unmatched: 14. The CDR3 sequence is 19 residues long. Per the germline V gene, CDR1 is SGHAT and CDR2 is FQDESV (reference sequence). The CDR3 region is CASSSTVQGAQGSYNEQFF. CDR3 DNA: TGTGCCAGCAGCTCAACCGTGCAGGGGGCGCAAGGCTCCTACAATGAGCAGTTCTTC.

This clonotype has ten or more counts. The chain combines TRBV20-1 with TRBJ2-3, with D uncertain. Germline V CDR1 and CDR2: DFQATT, SNEGSKA (reference sequence). Trimming cost V 1 base and J 5 bases, with 10 bases left between them. This CDR3 has 13 amino acids. The CDR3, as DNA: TGCAGTGCTAGAGCTGGGGTTAGAGATACGCAGTATTTT. Protein product: CSARAGVRDTQYF.

There are many counts of this clonotype. The V call is TRBV20-1, the J call TRBJ1-5, with unresolved D. The CDR3 is 14 residues long. With 3 bases removed from V and 3 bases from J, the gap between germline ends came to 12 bases. The V gene's germline CDR1 is DFQATT and CDR2 SNEGSKA (reference sequence). Here the CDR3 reads CSASQAEFNQPQHF. The CDR3 coding sequence is TGCAGTGCTAGTCAAGCGGAATTCAATCAGCCCCAGCATTTT.

This clonotype was counted a few times. The chain's CDR3 is CASTLSSVLGGYTF. DNA for the CDR3: TGTGCCAGCACCCTGAGCTCCGTTTTGGGCGGCTACACCTTC. The rearrangement uses TRBV7-2 and TRBJ1-2, with no clear D. From germline, CDR1 is SGHTA and CDR2 FQGNSA. With 7 bases removed from V and 8 bases from J, the gap between germline ends came to 20 bases. This CDR3 is 14 amino acids long.

This clonotype has just a few counts. The chain joins TRBV5-1 to TRBJ2-3; 7 positions agree with TRBD1. The V and J ends lost 0 bases and 7 bases, in that order; junction bases with no gene match: 5. The CDR3 is made up of 14 amino acids. CDR1 is SGHRS and CDR2 is YFSETQ in the germline V gene. The chain's CDR3 is CASSLAGDSNTQYF. The CDR3 DNA follows: TGCGCCAGCAGCTTGGCCGGGGACAGTAATACGCAGTATTTT.

The chain is built from TRBV4-1 and TRBJ1-4; D may be TRBD1 (5 bases). V gave up 1 base and J gave up 5 bases, with 17 bases separating them. Germline CDR1 and CDR2: MGHRA and YSYEKL. This CDR3 is built from 17 residues. The CDR3 DNA sequence: TGCGCCAGCAGCCAAGTCCTTTCCGGGACGGGGAATGAAAAACTGTTTTTT. Protein sequence: CASSQVLSGTGNEKLFF.

The chain recombines TRBV6-5 with TRBJ1-2; the D is unclear. In germline, CDR1 is MNHEY, CDR2 SVGAGI. Trimming took off 6 bases at V and 8 bases at J, with 13 bases between the two ends. This CDR3 is 12 amino acids long. CDR3 DNA sequence: TGTGCCAGCAGCCCAGGTTCGTTCGGCTACACCTTC. It yields the protein CASSPGSFGYTF.

This clonotype came up many times. This chain uses TRBV10-3 with TRBJ2-7, with 11 bases aligning to TRBD2. The V segment lost 4 bases and the J segment 7 bases; nucleotides outside the gene matches: 0. Germline V lookup: CDR1 ENHRY, CDR2 SYGVKD. The CDR3 has 12 residues. Written as DNA, the CDR3 is TGTGCCATCAGTGGACTAGCGGGAGAGCAGTACGTC. It is translated as CAISGLAGEQYV.

In this sample, this clonotype turned up many times. The chain employs TRBV6-5 and TRBJ2-7; 10 bases map to TRBD1. J lost 5 bases, V lost 3 bases, and 10 bases had no gene match. The CDR3 extends over 16 amino acids. Germline CDR1 and CDR2: MNHEY and SVGAGI. This CDR3 is CASSYAGTGEIDEQYF. The CDR3, as DNA: TGTGCCAGCAGTTATGCCGGGACAGGGGAAATCGACGAGCAGTACTTC.